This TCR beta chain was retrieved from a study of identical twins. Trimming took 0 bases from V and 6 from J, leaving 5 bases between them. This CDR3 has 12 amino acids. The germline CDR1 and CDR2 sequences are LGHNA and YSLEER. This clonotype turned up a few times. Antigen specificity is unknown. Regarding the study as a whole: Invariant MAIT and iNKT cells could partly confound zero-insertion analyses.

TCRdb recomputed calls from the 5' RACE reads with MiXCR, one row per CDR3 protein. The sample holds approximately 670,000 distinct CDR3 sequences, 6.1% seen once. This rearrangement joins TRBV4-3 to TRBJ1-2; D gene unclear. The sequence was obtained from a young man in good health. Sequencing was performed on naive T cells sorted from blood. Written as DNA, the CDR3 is TGCGCCAGCAGCCAAGATTGGAATGGCTACACCTTC. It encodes CASSQDWNGYTF.